The clone carrying this T cell receptor beta chain appeared many times. Its antigen is not identified. An end of the junction does not agree with germline; a read error may underlie this. TCRdb fed the reads into MiXCR, producing one record per CDR3 protein. The data show around 89,000 distinct CDR3 sequences, about 29% seen once. These data belong to a study of T cell repertoires in cytomegalovirus infection. Overall study context: Use of recently identified HLA-C-restricted and well-studied HLA-B-restricted CMV epitopes was part of the study. Signatures in public TCR beta sequences pointed to both CMV infection and matching HLA type. Regarding the study as a whole: HLA-C-restricted CMV clonotypes gave the most frequent clonotype in two of eight donors.

The receptor comes from a human donor in good health (CMV status not recorded). Some clones in this sample may be carry-over from other donors' samples. The starting material was CD8+ T cells from cultured PBMCs, obtained from culture after CMV antigen stimulation.

The CDR3 region is CASSSGQGNAEAFF. For the CDR3, the DNA is TGCGCCAGCAGTAGCGGGCAGGGGAACGCTGAAGCTTTCTTT. The V call is TRBV5-1, the J call TRBJ1-1, with D possibly matching TRBD1 (6 bases). Germline CDR1 SGHRS, CDR2 YFSETQ. This CDR3 region has 14 residues.